One sample yielded the 20 T cell receptor beta chains listed below, sequenced in a study of cytomegalovirus exposure and HLA in healthy donors. This PCR relied on a set of 60 Vbeta primers and 13 Jbeta primers. Sequencing used immunoSEQ multiplex PCR; TCRdb keeps in-frame clones, though not all of them. The table shows about 190,000 clones, with about 83% occurring only once. Source material: PBMCs. These TCRs come from a man aged 35-49 years in good health and CMV-seropositive.

In this sample, this clone turned up a few times. The chain is built from TRBV19 and TRBJ1-2; D is uncertain. The CDR3 is 14 amino acids. Germline V lookup: CDR1 LNHDA, CDR2 SQIVND (reference sequence). Trimming removed 3 bases from V and 7 bases from J, with 15 bases in between. The CDR3 spells CASSMKAGGPGYTF. Here the CDR3 DNA reads TGTGCCAGTAGTATGAAGGCAGGAGGTCCTGGCTACACCTTC.

The V call is TRBV28, the J call TRBJ2-7, with TRBD2 matching over 14 bases. CDR1 is MDHEN, CDR2 SYDVKM, per germline. The CDR3 contains 16 residues. The junction had 6 bases not matched to a gene; V was cut back by 3 bases and J by 5 bases. The chain's CDR3 is CASSFRGLAGEDEQYF. CDR3 sequence (DNA): TGTGCCAGCAGTTTCCGGGGACTAGCGGGAGAAGACGAGCAGTACTTC.

V usage is TRBV30 and J usage is TRBJ1-2; 9 positions agree with TRBD1. The junction had 10 bases not matched to a gene; V was cut back by 5 bases and J by 6 bases. The CDR3 is 14 residues long. Germline V gene data show CDR1 as GTSNPN and CDR2 as SVGIG (reference sequence). The CDR3 loop is CAWGTGQVGNGYTF. Written as DNA, the CDR3 is TGTGCCTGGGGGACAGGGCAGGTTGGCAATGGCTACACCTTC.

In this sample, this clone turned up once. The chain couples TRBV5-1 to TRBJ1-2; no clear D gene. The CDR3 contains 13 residues. The germline V gene has CDR1 SGHRS and CDR2 YFSETQ. The V end lost 0 bases, the J end lost 4 bases, and 7 bases lay between the germline ends. This CDR3 is CASSLEPSYGYTF. Here the CDR3 DNA reads TGCGCCAGCAGCTTGGAGCCCTCCTATGGCTACACCTTC.

The chain joins TRBV19 to TRBJ2-1; 12 bases align to TRBD2. J was trimmed by 3 bases and V by 5 bases; bases with no gene match: 5. In germline, CDR1 is LNHDA, CDR2 SQIVND (reference sequence). The CDR3 extends over 16 amino acids. The CDR3 DNA reads TGTGCCAGTAGTGCGACTAGCGGGAGTATCTACAATGAGCAGTTCTTC. It translates to CASSATSGSIYNEQFF.

The chain combines TRBV27 with TRBJ1-1; TRBD1 agrees at 8 bases. Looked up from germline, CDR1 is MNHEY and CDR2 is SMNVEV (reference sequence). Trimming removed 5 bases from V and 1 base from J; junction bases left unmatched: 3. There are 14 residues in the CDR3. The CDR3 sequence: CASSMTGANTEAFF. The CDR3 nucleotides read TGTGCCAGCAGTATGACAGGGGCGAACACTGAAGCTTTCTTT.

In this sample, this clone turned up a few times. The chain joins TRBV27 to TRBJ2-2, with 9 bases lining up with TRBD1. V was pared by 6 bases and J by 7 bases, with 6 bases of the junction left unmatched. The germline CDR1 and CDR2 sequences are MNHEY and SMNVEV (reference sequence). This CDR3 has 14 amino acids. The CDR3 nucleotides read TGTGCCAGCAGGATAACAGGGGGCGGCGGGGAGCTGTTTTTT. As protein: CASRITGGGGELFF.

The chain carries TRBV28 and TRBJ2-1, with D perhaps TRBD2 (5 bases). CDR3 length equals 11 residues. The V gene's germline CDR1 is MDHEN and CDR2 SYDVKM. The V end lost 8 bases, the J end lost 3 bases, and 5 bases lay between the germline ends. The CDR3 nucleotides are TGTGCCAGCCGGGACTACAATGAGCAGTTCTTC. Its protein product is CASRDYNEQFF.

This chain uses TRBV16 with TRBJ1-2, with a possible D match to TRBD1 (6 bases). This CDR3 is 14 amino acids long. V was shortened by 0 bases and J by 2 bases, with 7 bases between the two germline ends. The germline V gene encodes CDR1 KGHSY and CDR2 FQNENV. This CDR3 reads CASSQSQGNYGYTF. The DNA for the CDR3 is TGTGCCAGCAGCCAATCACAGGGCAACTATGGCTACACCTTC.

This clone was seen a handful of times. V and J are TRBV28 and TRBJ2-1; 15 bases align to TRBD2. The CDR3 loop spans 15 amino acids. With V trimmed by 6 bases and J by 7 bases, 4 bases remained unmatched. Germline V gene lookup returns CDR1 MDHEN and CDR2 SYDVKM. CDR3 residues: CASSPGTSGGNEQFF. The CDR3 nucleotides read TGTGCCAGCAGCCCGGGGACTAGCGGGGGGAATGAGCAGTTCTTC.

Worth noting for this clone: The junction shows a germline mismatch at one end, possibly a read error. The chain has TRBV9 and TRBJ2-6, with a possible D match to TRBD1 (5 bases). CDR3 size: 20 residues. Germline CDR1 and CDR2: SGDLS and YYNGEE. CDR3 sequence (DNA): TGTGCCAGCAGCGTAAGTAGGACACACGTAAAAATGTCTGGGGCCAACGGCCTGACTTTC. Translation: CASSVSRTHVKMSGANGLTF. Based on the CDR3 plus reference TRBV9 and TRBJ2-6, the full variable domain is DSGVTQTPKHLITATGQRVTLRCSPRSGDLSVYWYQQSLDQGLQFLIQYYNGEERAKGNILERFSAQQFPDLHSELNLSSLELGDSALYFCASSVSRTHVKMSGANGLTFGAGSRLTVL.

CDR3 coding DNA: TGTGCCAGCAGCTCCTCCGGCAGGGTCAATGAGCAGTTCTTC. It encodes CASSSSGRVNEQFF. The chain employs TRBV5-4 and TRBJ2-1; TRBD1 might be the D (5 bases). V was pared by 3 bases and J by 6 bases, with 13 bases between. Germline CDR1 and CDR2: SGHNT and YYREEE (reference sequence). The CDR3 totals 14 residues.

This chain links TRBV19 with TRBJ1-1, with 7 bases aligning to TRBD1. The CDR3 is 15 amino acids. After removal of 6 bases from V and 2 bases from J, the junction contained 9 bases not matched to a gene. CDR1 and CDR2 (germline): LNHDA, SQIVND (reference sequence). The CDR3 nucleotides read TGTGCCAGTAGGAACAGGGGCAGGGGTAACACTGAAGCTTTCTTT. Residues: CASRNRGRGNTEAFF.

The CDR3 protein is CASSLGAAHLYEQYF. DNA for the CDR3: TGTGCCAGCAGCTTGGGGGCAGCACACCTCTACGAGCAGTACTTC. The chain recombines TRBV7-2 with TRBJ2-7; TRBD1 is a possible D gene (6 bases). CDR3 size: 15 residues. Germline V gives CDR1 SGHTA, CDR2 FQGNSA. Trimming removed 3 bases at V and 3 bases at J, with 15 bases between.

This clone occurred a few times. The chain uses TRBV19 and TRBJ1-2; 9 bases match TRBD1. The CDR3 runs 14 residues. The germline V gene has CDR1 LNHDA and CDR2 SQIVND (reference sequence). The trim removed 2 bases at V and 9 bases at J, leaving 7 bases unmatched. CDR3 amino acids: CASSILQGAGSYTF. The CDR3 bases are TGTGCCAGTAGTATATTACAGGGGGCCGGTAGCTACACCTTC.

The chain couples TRBV4-3 to TRBJ2-2, with D maybe TRBD2 (6 bases). The V gene's germline CDR1 is LGHNA and CDR2 YSLEER. Trimming removed 2 bases at V and 7 bases at J, with 8 bases between. CDR3 length: 13 amino acids. The CDR3 loop is CASSQSGYGELFF. The CDR3 nucleotides are TGCGCCAGCAGCCAAAGCGGGTACGGGGAGCTGTTTTTT.

The CDR3 sequence is CASTAGSGREGGELFF. DNA for the CDR3: TGTGCCAGCACCGCTGGTAGCGGGAGGGAGGGCGGGGAGCTGTTTTTT. The chain is built from TRBV2 and TRBJ2-2; 11 nucleotides align to TRBD2. The V segment lost 7 bases and the J segment 7 bases; nucleotides outside the gene matches: 11. The CDR3 is made up of 16 amino acids. Per germline, CDR1 SNHLY and CDR2 FYNNEI.

CDR3 protein: CASSERTGGGSEQFF. CDR3 DNA: TGCGCCAGCAGTGAGAGGACAGGTGGTGGAAGTGAGCAGTTCTTC. The rearrangement links TRBV10-1 to TRBJ2-1; the match to TRBD1 covers 7 bases. Germline CDR1 and CDR2: WNHNN and SYGVQD (reference sequence). With V trimmed by 2 bases and J by 9 bases, 10 bases remained unmatched. The CDR3 sequence is 15 residues long.

This clone has a handful of counts. This rearrangement joins TRBV5-1 to TRBJ1-3; no reliable D call. The CDR3 has 13 residues. V lost 4 bases to trimming and J lost 2 bases, with 7 bases between them. Germline V CDR1 and CDR2: SGHRS, YFSETQ. CDR3 DNA: TGCGCCAGCAGCCCCTCAGCTGGAAACACCATATATTTT. Translating it yields CASSPSAGNTIYF. Drawing the rest from reference TRBV5-1 and TRBJ1-3, the complete variable domain is KAGVTQTPRYLIKTRGQQVTLSCSPISGHRSVSWYQQTPGQGLQFLFEYFSETQRNKGNFPGRFSGRQFSNSRSEMNVSTLELGDSALYLCASSPSAGNTIYFGEGSWLTVV.

The chain joins TRBV2 to TRBJ1-1; TRBD1 might be the D (5 bases). The V gene's germline CDR1 is SNHLY and CDR2 FYNNEI. V gave up 6 bases and J gave up 4 bases, with 24 bases separating them. The CDR3 has 17 amino acids. The CDR3 DNA reads TGTGCCAGCAGGGAATCCGGGGGAGGGTTTAGGGTCACTGAAGCTTTCTTT. Translation: CASRESGGGFRVTEAFF.